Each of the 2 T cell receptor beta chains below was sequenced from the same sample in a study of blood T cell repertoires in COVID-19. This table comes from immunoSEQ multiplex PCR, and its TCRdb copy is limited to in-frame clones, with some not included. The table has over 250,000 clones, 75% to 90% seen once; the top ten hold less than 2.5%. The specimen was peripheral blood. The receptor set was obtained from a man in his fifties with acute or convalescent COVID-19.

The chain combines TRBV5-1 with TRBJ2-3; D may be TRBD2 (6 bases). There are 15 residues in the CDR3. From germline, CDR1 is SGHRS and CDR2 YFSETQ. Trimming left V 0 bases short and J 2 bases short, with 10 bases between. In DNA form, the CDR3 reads TGCGCCAGCAGCTTGGAGGCGGGGCCCACAGATACGCAGTATTTT. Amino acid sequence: CASSLEAGPTDTQYF.

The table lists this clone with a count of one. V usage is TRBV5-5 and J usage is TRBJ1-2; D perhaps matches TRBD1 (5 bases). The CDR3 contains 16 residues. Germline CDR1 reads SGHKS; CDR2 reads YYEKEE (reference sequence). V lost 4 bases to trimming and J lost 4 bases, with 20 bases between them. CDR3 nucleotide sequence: TGTGCCAGCAGCCTAAGGGGACTTTCAAGTGGCTATGGCTACACCTTC. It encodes CASSLRGLSSGYGYTF.